A selection of T cell receptor beta chains follows, all from one sample in a study of shared clonotypes between healthy human individuals. Method: immunoSEQ multiplex PCR; TCRdb's copy keeps in-frame clones and lacks some. The sample lists approximately 2,000,000 clones, just over 90% occurring once. Sequencing used naive CD8+ T cells from PBMCs. The receptors shown here come from a man in his late teens or twenties in good health. Some clones in this sample may be carry-over from other donors' samples. Both conserved end residues are part of each CDR3. Each record gives: J gene, clone size, V gene, D gene, CDR3 protein, CDR3 DNA. The D gene is left open where the match is weak. Clone size is shown for a subset of rows, as once, few, many or a class of expanded clone.

TRBJ2-1 | - | TRBV27 | TRBD2 | CASQLAGGPTSYNEQFF | TGTGCCAGTCAACTAGCGGGAGGGCCGACGTCCTACAATGAGCAGTTCTTC
TRBJ2-2 | - | TRBV5-4 | - | CASSLTGRSGELFF | TGTGCCAGCAGCTTGACAGGACGATCCGGGGAGCTGTTTTTT
TRBJ1-4 | - | TRBV5-6 | TRBD1 | CASSFGQVAGEKLFF | TGTGCCAGCAGCTTTGGACAGGTGGCAGGGGAAAAACTGTTTTTT
TRBJ2-7 | - | TRBV27 | TRBD1 | CASSFRTGSSYEQYF | TGTGCCAGCAGTTTTCGGACAGGGAGCTCCTACGAGCAGTACTTC
TRBJ1-5 | - | TRBV19 | - | CASSILVGQPQHF | TGTGCCAGTAGTATTCTGGTCGGGCAGCCCCAGCATTTT
TRBJ2-7 | - | TRBV27 | TRBD2 | CASSPFRTSAVYEQYF | TGTGCCAGCAGTCCCTTCCGGACTAGCGCCGTCTACGAGCAGTACTTC
TRBJ2-7 | - | TRBV7-2 | - | CASSYRPAGYEQYF | TGTGCCAGCAGCTACCGACCGGCGGGCTACGAGCAGTACTTC
TRBJ2-7 | - | TRBV5-6 | - | CASSTPGEHREQYF | TGTGCCAGCAGTACCCCAGGGGAACATCGCGAGCAGTACTTC
TRBJ2-7 | - | TRBV9 | TRBD2 | CASSPGSGSYEQYF | TGTGCCAGCAGCCCAGGTAGCGGGAGCTACGAGCAGTACTTC
TRBJ1-1 | - | TRBV7-9 | TRBD1 | CASSLVFGTGEAFF | TGTGCCAGCAGCTTAGTTTTCGGGACAGGTGAAGCTTTCTTT
TRBJ2-7 | once | TRBV5-1 | TRBD2 | CASSSLAGSYEQYF | TGCGCCAGCAGCTCACTAGCGGGGTCCTACGAGCAGTACTTC
TRBJ2-7 | - | TRBV28 | TRBD1 | CASSTDRGLPYEQYF | TGTGCCAGCAGCACGGACAGGGGGCTTCCCTACGAGCAGTACTTC
TRBJ1-1 | once | TRBV19 | - | CASSIDRSGPEAFF | TGTGCCAGTAGTATAGATCGTTCAGGCCCTGAAGCTTTCTTT
TRBJ2-5 | - | TRBV28 | TRBD2 | CASSFEASGRRETQYF | TGTGCCAGCAGTTTTGAAGCCAGCGGGAGGAGGGAGACCCAGTACTTC
TRBJ2-1 | - | TRBV27 | - | CASSLSTSGWGEQFF | TGTGCCAGCAGTTTATCGACGAGCGGGTGGGGTGAGCAGTTCTTC
TRBJ2-7 | - | TRBV14 | TRBD2 | CASSPTSGNFYGEQYF | TGTGCCAGCAGCCCGACTAGCGGAAATTTTTACGGCGAGCAGTACTTC
TRBJ1-5 | - | TRBV12-5 | - | CASSDSNQPQHF | TGTGCTAGTAGCGATAGCAATCAGCCCCAGCATTTT
TRBJ2-5 | - | TRBV7-9 | TRBD2 | CASSPVRSGRGETQYF | TGTGCCAGCAGCCCTGTCAGAAGCGGGAGAGGAGAGACCCAGTACTTC
TRBJ1-1 | - | TRBV30 | - | CAWDGGVLHGNTEAFF | TGTGCCTGGGACGGGGGGGTTCTGCATGGGAACACTGAAGCTTTCTTT
TRBJ1-2 | - | TRBV4-2 | TRBD1 | CASSDSYYSTGNGYTF | TGTGCCAGCAGCGACAGCTATTATTCGACAGGGAATGGCTACACCTTC
TRBJ2-7 | few | TRBV5-8 | - | CASSFSYEQYF | TGTGCCAGCAGCTTCTCCTACGAGCAGTACTTC
TRBJ2-7 | - | TRBV27 | - | CASSPRPKVYEQYF | TGTGCCAGCAGTCCGCGGCCGAAGGTATACGAGCAGTACTTC
TRBJ1-2 | - | TRBV9 | - | CASSVERDNYGYTF | TGTGCCAGCAGCGTAGAGCGGGACAACTATGGCTACACCTTC
TRBJ2-7 | once | TRBV4-1 | - | CASTLLPSTHLYEQYF | TGCGCCAGCACCCTCCTCCCATCCACCCACCTCTACGAGCAGTACTTC
TRBJ2-7 | - | TRBV9 | TRBD1 | CASSANRGPYEQYF | TGTGCCAGCAGCGCGAACAGGGGGCCCTACGAGCAGTACTTC
TRBJ2-1 | - | TRBV7-9 | TRBD2 | CASRISGGRSYNEQFF | TGTGCCAGCAGAATTAGTGGCGGGAGATCCTACAATGAGCAGTTCTTC
TRBJ2-4 | - | TRBV28 | - | CASSLRGAPKNIQYF | TGTGCCAGCAGTTTGCGGGGCGCCCCCAAAAACATTCAGTACTTC
TRBJ2-1 | - | TRBV28 | TRBD2 | CASSFAGRALDEQFF | TGTGCCAGCAGTTTCGCGGGGAGGGCCTTAGATGAGCAGTTCTTC
TRBJ1-1 | - | TRBV5-1 | TRBD1 | CASSYGQGEMNTEAFF | TGCGCCAGCAGCTACGGACAGGGGGAAATGAACACTGAAGCTTTCTTT
TRBJ2-7 | once | TRBV4-3 | - | CASSQGAGRSYEQYF | TGCGCCAGCAGCCAAGGGGCCGGGAGAAGCTACGAGCAGTACTTC
TRBJ2-7 | - | TRBV4-1 | - | CASSQEGTGYEQYF | TGCGCCAGCAGCCAAGAAGGGACGGGGTACGAGCAGTACTTC
TRBJ1-1 | once | TRBV29-1 | - | CSVAVGLSVGTEAFF | TGCAGCGTCGCGGTAGGGCTCTCCGTTGGCACTGAAGCTTTCTTT
TRBJ1-4 | - | TRBV19 | TRBD1 | CASTRGQQNEKLFF | TGTGCCAGTACCAGGGGACAGCAGAATGAAAAACTGTTTTTT
TRBJ2-6 | - | TRBV29-1 | - | CSVWAQSSGANVLTF | TGCAGCGTTTGGGCACAATCCTCTGGGGCCAACGTCCTGACTTTC
TRBJ1-1 | - | TRBV7-8 | - | CASSPFPGEAFF | TGTGCCAGCAGCCCCTTTCCGGGTGAAGCTTTCTTT
TRBJ2-7 | - | TRBV2 | - | CASSGAVVPEQYF | TGTGCCAGCAGTGGAGCAGTTGTTCCCGAGCAGTACTTC
TRBJ2-1 | - | TRBV7-2 | - | CASSPGRATNNEQFF | TGTGCCAGCAGCCCCGGGCGCGCCACGAACAATGAGCAGTTCTTC